Each of the 12 T cell receptor beta chains below was sequenced from the same sample in a study of blood T cell repertoires in COVID-19. The table came from immunoSEQ multiplex PCR; TCRdb's copy has only in-frame clones and leaves some out. The sample lists 250,000 to 300,000 clones; about four fifths were seen once. The sequencing sample was made of peripheral blood. These receptors originate from a woman aged 55-70 years with active or convalescent COVID-19.

The chain carries TRBV25-1 and TRBJ2-7, with D maybe TRBD1 (6 bases). Germline V lookup: CDR1 MGHDK, CDR2 SYGVNS. Trimming stripped 5 bases from V and 5 bases from J, with 13 bases between. This CDR3 has 13 amino acids. Here the CDR3 DNA reads TGTGCCAGCAGTCCCGCCCCAGGGGACGAGCAGTACTTC. The encoded protein is CASSPAPGDEQYF.

This clone was picked up a small number of times. The V and J genes are TRBV10-2 and TRBJ2-7; D may be TRBD1 (5 bases). V was clipped by 4 bases and J by 0 bases, with 13 bases between them. Germline V gene sequence: CDR1 WSHSY, CDR2 SAAADI. The CDR3 is 15 amino acids. CDR3 in DNA: TGCGCCAGCAGTGTCAGGGTATCCGGCTCCTACGAGCAGTACTTC. Encoded protein: CASSVRVSGSYEQYF.

The chain couples TRBV6-5 to TRBJ2-7, with 10 nucleotides matching TRBD1. Germline V gives CDR1 MNHEY, CDR2 SVGAGI. This CDR3 is built from 15 residues. After removal of 7 bases from V and 2 bases from J, the junction contained 8 bases not matched to a gene. The CDR3 here is CASTGPGQGTYEQYF. The CDR3, as DNA: TGTGCCAGCACAGGACCGGGACAGGGGACCTACGAGCAGTACTTC.

The chain joins TRBV13 to TRBJ2-3; D possibly corresponds to TRBD1 (6 bases). Trimming removed 2 bases from V and 0 bases from J, with 18 bases in between. Germline V gene lookup returns CDR1 PRHDT and CDR2 FYEKMQ (reference sequence). The CDR3 spans 18 residues. CDR3 sequence reads: CASSLLGTLPVSTDTQYF. CDR3 sequence (DNA): TGTGCCAGCAGCTTACTCGGGACATTGCCCGTCAGCACAGATACGCAGTATTTT.

V usage is TRBV12-2 and J usage is TRBJ2-7; the table's D gene call, TRBD1, was not cross checked with the DNA. TRBV12-2 constitutes a pseudogene. The CDR3 has 16 residues. Here the CDR3 DNA reads TGTGCAAGTCGCTTAGAGCTGGGGCCTCTTCGGAACGAGCAGTACTTC. Translating gives CASRLELGPLRNEQYF.

The chain combines TRBV15 with TRBJ1-2; D is perhaps TRBD1 (5 bases). CDR1 and CDR2 from the germline V gene are LNHNV and YYDKDF (reference sequence). The length of the CDR3 is 15 residues. V lost 0 bases and J 3 bases, leaving 11 bases between the germline ends. The CDR3: CATSRDPGSHYGYTF. CDR3 in DNA: TGTGCCACCAGCAGAGATCCAGGGTCTCACTATGGCTACACCTTC.

The rearrangement uses TRBV25-1 and TRBJ1-6, with no clear D. Germline assignment: CDR1 MGHDK and CDR2 SYGVNS. The V gene lost 8 bases and the J gene lost 7 bases, with 9 bases spanning the gap. The CDR3 is 12 residues long. The CDR3 DNA sequence: TGTGCCAGCCTCCTCTACAATTCACCCCTCCACTTT. Residues: CASLLYNSPLHF.

The rearrangement uses TRBV10-1 and TRBJ2-5, with D tentatively TRBD1 (5 bases). The CDR3 runs 18 residues. Trimming left V 0 bases short and J 5 bases short, with 22 bases between. Germline V CDR1 and CDR2: WNHNN, SYGVQD (reference sequence). The CDR3 DNA sequence: TGCGCCAGCAGTGAGTCGGGTGGCACAAAACTACAGGAGGAGACCCAGTACTTC. It yields the protein CASSESGGTKLQEETQYF.

The chain couples TRBV7-2 to TRBJ1-2, with D tentatively TRBD1 (6 bases). V was trimmed by 1 base and J by 1 base, leaving 16 bases between them. The CDR3 consists of 17 residues. Germline V gives CDR1 SGHTA, CDR2 FQGNSA. CDR3 DNA sequence: TGTGCCAGCAGCTTAGGACCTGCGGGGGCCAGTAACTATGGCTACACCTTC. Its translation is CASSLGPAGASNYGYTF.

The CDR3 reads CASSRGRGRPEAFF. In nucleotides, the CDR3 is TGTGCCAGCAGCCGGGGCAGGGGAAGGCCTGAAGCTTTCTTT. The chain couples TRBV3-1 (or the pseudogene TRBV3-2) to TRBJ1-1, with D possibly being TRBD1 (6 bases). Germline CDR1 is LGHDT and CDR2 is YNNKEL (reference sequence). The CDR3 runs 14 residues. V dropped 4 bases and J dropped 6 bases, with 15 bases sitting between them.

This chain connects TRBV27 to TRBJ2-2; a weak D match, TRBD1 (5 bases). Looked up from germline, CDR1 is MNHEY and CDR2 is SMNVEV (reference sequence). CDR3 length: 15 amino acids. The V gene lost 2 bases and the J gene lost 4 bases, with 11 bases spanning the gap. The CDR3 DNA is TGTGCCAGCAGTTTAGGCCAGGGCGGCACCGGGGAGCTGTTTTTT. Encoded protein: CASSLGQGGTGELFF.

The chain is built from TRBV14 and TRBJ1-2, with D tentatively TRBD1 (5 bases). Germline values: CDR1 SGHDN, CDR2 FVKESK. The CDR3 extends over 14 amino acids. Trimming took off 3 bases at V and 2 bases at J, with 10 bases between the two ends. The CDR3 here is CASSQRQLNYGYTF. CDR3 bases: TGTGCCAGCAGCCAGAGACAGCTAAACTATGGCTACACCTTC.